Listed here are 14 T cell receptor beta chains from one sample, sequenced in a study of PD-1 blockade in classical Hodgkin lymphoma. Time point of the sample: newly diagnosed, previously untreated cHL patient sample. Magnetic negative selection was used to purify CD4+ T cells from thawed PBMCs. Generated by immunoSEQ multiplex PCR, the TCRdb table keeps only in-frame clones and is missing some. Of around 16,000 clones listed, around 93% are singletons. Sequencing input: CD4+ T cells from blood. These receptors were collected from a human donor with classical Hodgkin lymphoma.

V is TRBV20-1 and J is TRBJ2-3; D unclear. The V and J ends lost 6 bases and 4 bases respectively, with 5 bases between them. This CDR3 spans 10 amino acids. The germline CDR1 and CDR2 sequences are DFQATT and SNEGSKA (reference sequence). CDR3 DNA: TGCAGTGCCATCGCAGATACGCAGTATTTT. Translated: CSAIADTQYF.

The chain couples TRBV9 to TRBJ2-7; TRBD2 matches 8 bases. There are 15 residues in the CDR3. Losses at the gene ends were 1 base for V and 3 bases for J; bases not matched to a gene: 6. Germline loops: CDR1 SGDLS, CDR2 YYNGEE. The CDR3: CASSVYPGGIYEQYF. CDR3 bases: TGTGCCAGCAGCGTATATCCGGGAGGGATCTACGAGCAGTACTTC.

The chain joins TRBV29-1 to TRBJ1-2; the match to TRBD1 covers 8 bases. V lost 4 bases, J lost 0 bases, and 10 bases stayed unmatched. Germline-derived CDR1 and CDR2 are SQVTM and ANQGSEA. The CDR3 is 16 amino acids. The CDR3 loop is CSVGLLTGAANYGYTF. The CDR3, as DNA: TGCAGCGTTGGCCTTTTGACAGGGGCCGCTAACTATGGCTACACCTTC.

The gene calls are TRBV28 and TRBJ2-7; D remains unclear. CDR1 and CDR2 (germline): MDHEN, SYDVKM. The V gene lost 6 bases and the J gene lost 2 bases, with 8 bases spanning the gap. The CDR3 contains 12 residues. The CDR3 loop reads CASSLGTYEQYF. The DNA of the CDR3 is TGTGCCAGCAGCCTAGGTACCTACGAGCAGTACTTC.

As concerns this clone: The same CDR3 also results from other DNA sequences found in this sample. The chain recombines TRBV5-1 with TRBJ1-4; a possible D gene is TRBD1 (6 bases). The CDR3 has 12 amino acids. V lost 2 bases and J 7 bases, leaving 6 bases between the germline ends. The germline V gene encodes CDR1 SGHRS and CDR2 YFSETQ. Here the CDR3 reads CASSLQGEKLFF. CDR3 DNA: TGCGCCAGCAGCTTACAGGGTGAAAAACTGTTTTTT.

The CDR3 loop is CAVGSLANEQFF. In DNA, the CDR3 is TGTGCCGTAGGCTCCCTCGCCAATGAGCAGTTCTTC. The rearrangement joins TRBV19 to TRBJ2-1; D unresolved. Germline V gene data show CDR1 as LNHDA and CDR2 as SQIVND (reference sequence). This CDR3 comprises 12 residues. V dropped 11 bases and J dropped 6 bases, with 14 bases sitting between them.

The V gene is TRBV6-6, the J gene TRBJ2-3; D ambiguous. CDR3 size: 12 residues. Germline V gene data show CDR1 as MNHNY and CDR2 as SVGAGI (reference sequence). V was trimmed by 9 bases and J by 6 bases, leaving 13 bases between them. CDR3 sequence: CASKDLSDTQYF. CDR3 coding DNA: TGTGCCAGTAAGGATCTTTCGGATACGCAGTATTTT.

The chain is built from TRBV4-2 and TRBJ2-7, with D possibly being TRBD1 (5 bases). V lost 0 bases and J 3 bases, leaving 12 bases between the germline ends. The CDR3 is 15 amino acids. Germline V gene data show CDR1 as LGHNA and CDR2 as YNFKEQ. As DNA, the CDR3 is TGTGCCAGCAGCCAAGAGAGGACACTTGACTACGAGCAGTACTTC. It codes for CASSQERTLDYEQYF.

The chain joins TRBV9 to TRBJ1-4; D perhaps matches TRBD1 (6 bases). Trimming removed 3 bases from V and 5 bases from J, with 8 bases in between. The germline CDR1 and CDR2 sequences are SGDLS and YYNGEE. This CDR3 has 13 amino acids. The CDR3 is CASSGGTNEKLFF. DNA for the CDR3: TGTGCCAGCAGCGGGGGGACAAATGAAAAACTGTTTTTT.

The chain couples TRBV5-5 to TRBJ2-5, with 9 bases that match TRBD1. This CDR3 spans 15 amino acids. Germline trimming cut 4 bases from V and 5 bases from J; bases unmatched to any gene: 9. Germline values: CDR1 SGHKS, CDR2 YYEKEE (reference sequence). CDR3 sequence reads: CASSRWTGAGETQYF. In nucleotides, the CDR3 is TGTGCCAGCAGCAGATGGACAGGGGCGGGGGAGACCCAGTACTTC.

V gene TRBV18 combines with J gene TRBJ1-3; D ambiguous. This CDR3 contains 10 residues. Trimming took 8 bases from V and 4 from J, leaving 3 bases between them. Germline CDR1 is KGHSH and CDR2 is LQKENI. The CDR3 loop reads CASTGNTIYF. The CDR3 region has the DNA TGTGCCAGCACCGGAAACACCATATATTTT.

The rearrangement uses TRBV6-5 and TRBJ2-3, with D perhaps TRBD2 (6 bases). Germline V lookup: CDR1 MNHEY, CDR2 SVGAGI. The V and J ends lost 6 bases and 3 bases respectively, with 16 bases between them. The length of the CDR3 is 15 residues. The CDR3 here is CASRTEASDTDTQYF. CDR3 bases: TGTGCCAGCAGAACCGAGGCTAGCGATACAGATACGCAGTATTTT.

The rearrangement links TRBV29-1 to TRBJ1-2; D gene ambiguous. The CDR3 is 11 amino acids. The germline CDR1 and CDR2 sequences are SQVTM and ANQGSEA. V was shortened by 5 bases and J by 5 bases, with 9 bases between the two germline ends. The CDR3 coding sequence is TGCAGCGTTCCTTATGGATATGGCTACACCTTC. Translating gives CSVPYGYGYTF.

The V call is TRBV19, the J call TRBJ1-1; D is unclear. This CDR3 is 14 amino acids long. The V and J ends lost 7 bases and 7 bases respectively, with 19 bases between them. CDR1 is LNHDA, CDR2 SQIVND, per germline (reference sequence). CDR3 bases: TGTGCCAGTACTCCCTGGGCGGGAAATAGTGAAGCTTTCTTT. This translates into CASTPWAGNSEAFF.